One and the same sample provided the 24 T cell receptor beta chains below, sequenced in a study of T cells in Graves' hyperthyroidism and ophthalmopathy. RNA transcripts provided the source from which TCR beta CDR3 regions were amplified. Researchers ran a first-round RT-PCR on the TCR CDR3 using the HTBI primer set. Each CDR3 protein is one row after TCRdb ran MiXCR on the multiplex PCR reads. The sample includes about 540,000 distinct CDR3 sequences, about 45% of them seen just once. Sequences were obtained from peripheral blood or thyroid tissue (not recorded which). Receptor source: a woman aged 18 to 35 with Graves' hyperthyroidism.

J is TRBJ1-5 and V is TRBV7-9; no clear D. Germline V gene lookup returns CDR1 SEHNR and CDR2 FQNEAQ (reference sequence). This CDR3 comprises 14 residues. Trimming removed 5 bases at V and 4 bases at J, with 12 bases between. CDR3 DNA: TGTGCCAGCAGCCATCCCGGGGTTAATCAGCCCCAGCATTTT. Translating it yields CASSHPGVNQPQHF. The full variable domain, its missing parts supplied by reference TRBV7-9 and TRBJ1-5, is DTGVSQNPRHKITKRGQNVTFRCDPISEHNRLYWYRQTLGQGPEFLTYFQNEAQLEKSRLLSDRFSAERPKGSFSTLEIQRTEQGDSAMYLCASSHPGVNQPQHFGDGTRLSIL.

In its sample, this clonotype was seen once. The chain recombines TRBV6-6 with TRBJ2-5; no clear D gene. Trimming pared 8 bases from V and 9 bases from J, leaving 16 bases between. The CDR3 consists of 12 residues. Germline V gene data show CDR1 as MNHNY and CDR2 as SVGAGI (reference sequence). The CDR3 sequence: CASAAGYGPQYF. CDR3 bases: TGTGCCAGCGCGGCAGGCTATGGGCCCCAGTACTTC.

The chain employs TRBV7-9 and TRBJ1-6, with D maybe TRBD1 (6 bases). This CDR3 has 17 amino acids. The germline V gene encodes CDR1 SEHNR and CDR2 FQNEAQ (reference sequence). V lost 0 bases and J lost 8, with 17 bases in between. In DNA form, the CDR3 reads TGTGCCAGCAGCTTAGCGCTTGGCGGCGGGGGCTATTCACCCCTCCACTTT. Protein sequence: CASSLALGGGGYSPLHF.

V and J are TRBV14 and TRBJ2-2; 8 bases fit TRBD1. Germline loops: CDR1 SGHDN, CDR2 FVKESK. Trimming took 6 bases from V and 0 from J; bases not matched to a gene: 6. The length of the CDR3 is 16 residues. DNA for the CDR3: TGTGCCAGCAGACCGGACAGGGACACGAACACCGGGGAGCTGTTTTTT. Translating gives CASRPDRDTNTGELFF.

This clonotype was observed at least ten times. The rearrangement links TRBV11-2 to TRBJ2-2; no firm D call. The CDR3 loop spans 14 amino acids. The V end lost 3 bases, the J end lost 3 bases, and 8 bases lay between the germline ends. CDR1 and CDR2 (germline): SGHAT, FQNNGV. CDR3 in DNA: TGTGCCAGCAGCTTGGACCATCACACCGGGGAGCTGTTTTTT. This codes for CASSLDHHTGELFF.

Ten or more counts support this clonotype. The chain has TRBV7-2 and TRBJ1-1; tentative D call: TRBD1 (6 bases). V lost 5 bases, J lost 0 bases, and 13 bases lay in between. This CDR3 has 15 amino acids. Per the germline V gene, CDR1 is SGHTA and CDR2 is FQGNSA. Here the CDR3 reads CASSPKGGMNTEAFF. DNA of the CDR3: TGTGCCAGCAGCCCTAAGGGGGGGATGAACACTGAAGCTTTCTTT.

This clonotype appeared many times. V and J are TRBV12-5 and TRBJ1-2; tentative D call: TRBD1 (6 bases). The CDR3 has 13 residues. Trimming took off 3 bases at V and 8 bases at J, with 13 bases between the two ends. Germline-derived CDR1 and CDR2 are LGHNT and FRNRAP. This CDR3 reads CASGLSGAGGYTF. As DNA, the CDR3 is TGTGCTAGTGGTTTATCGGGGGCCGGCGGCTACACCTTC.

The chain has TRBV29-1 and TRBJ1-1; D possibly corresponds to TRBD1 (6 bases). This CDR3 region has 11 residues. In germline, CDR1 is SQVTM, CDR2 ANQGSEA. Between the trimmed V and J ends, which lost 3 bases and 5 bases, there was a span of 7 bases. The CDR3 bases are TGCAGCGTTGAGGACAGAACTGAAGCTTTCTTT. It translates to CSVEDRTEAFF.

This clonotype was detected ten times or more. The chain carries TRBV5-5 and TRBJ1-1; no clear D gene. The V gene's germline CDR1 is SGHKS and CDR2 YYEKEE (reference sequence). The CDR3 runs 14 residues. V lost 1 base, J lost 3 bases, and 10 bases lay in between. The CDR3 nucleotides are TGTGCCAGCAGCTTGTACTACTGGGACACTGAAGCTTTCTTT. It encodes CASSLYYWDTEAFF.

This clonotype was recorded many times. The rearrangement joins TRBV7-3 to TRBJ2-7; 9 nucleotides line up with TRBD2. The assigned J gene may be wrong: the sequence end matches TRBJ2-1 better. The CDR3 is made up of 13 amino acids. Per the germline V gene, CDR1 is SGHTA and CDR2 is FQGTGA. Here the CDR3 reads CASSPWREGEQFF. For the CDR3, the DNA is TGTGCCAGCAGCCCCTGGCGGGAGGGTGAGCAGTTCTTC.

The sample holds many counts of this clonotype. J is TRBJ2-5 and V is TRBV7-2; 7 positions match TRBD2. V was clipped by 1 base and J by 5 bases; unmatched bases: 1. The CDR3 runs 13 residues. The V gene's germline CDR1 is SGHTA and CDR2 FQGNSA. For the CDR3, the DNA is TGTGCCAGCAGCTTAGGTAGCGGGGAGACCCAGTACTTC. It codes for CASSLGSGETQYF.

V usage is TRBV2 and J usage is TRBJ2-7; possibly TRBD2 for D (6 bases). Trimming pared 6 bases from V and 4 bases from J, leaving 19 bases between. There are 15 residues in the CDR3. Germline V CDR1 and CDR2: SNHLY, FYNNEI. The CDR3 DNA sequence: TGTGCCAGCAGCCCAGGGTCGGGGGACGGGTACGAGCAGTACTTC. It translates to CASSPGSGDGYEQYF.

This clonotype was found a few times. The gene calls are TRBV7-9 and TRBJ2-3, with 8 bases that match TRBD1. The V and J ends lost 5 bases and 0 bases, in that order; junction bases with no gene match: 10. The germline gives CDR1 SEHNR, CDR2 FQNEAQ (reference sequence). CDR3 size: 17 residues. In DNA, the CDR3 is TGTGCCAGCAGCCCCGACCGCAGGACAGGGAGCACAGATACGCAGTATTTT. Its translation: CASSPDRRTGSTDTQYF.

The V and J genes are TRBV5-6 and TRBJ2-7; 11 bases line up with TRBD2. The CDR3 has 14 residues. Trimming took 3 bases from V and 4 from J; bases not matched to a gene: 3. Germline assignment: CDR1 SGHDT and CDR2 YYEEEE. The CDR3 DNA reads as TGTGCCAGCAGCTCGGGACTAGCGGTGTACGAGCAGTACTTC. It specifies CASSSGLAVYEQYF.

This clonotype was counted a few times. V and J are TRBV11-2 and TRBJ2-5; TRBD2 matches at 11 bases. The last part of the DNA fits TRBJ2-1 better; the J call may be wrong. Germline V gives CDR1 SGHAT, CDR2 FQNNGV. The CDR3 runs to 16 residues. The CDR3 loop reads CASSLLAGGPGNEQFF. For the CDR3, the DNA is TGTGCCAGCAGCTTATTAGCGGGAGGGCCAGGAAATGAGCAGTTCTTC.

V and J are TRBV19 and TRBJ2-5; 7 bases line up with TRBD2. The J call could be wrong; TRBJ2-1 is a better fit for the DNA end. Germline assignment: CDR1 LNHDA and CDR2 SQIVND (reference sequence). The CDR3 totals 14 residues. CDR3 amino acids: CASSRGGREGEQFF. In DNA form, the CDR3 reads TGTGCCAGTAGTCGGGGCGGGAGAGAGGGTGAGCAGTTCTTC.

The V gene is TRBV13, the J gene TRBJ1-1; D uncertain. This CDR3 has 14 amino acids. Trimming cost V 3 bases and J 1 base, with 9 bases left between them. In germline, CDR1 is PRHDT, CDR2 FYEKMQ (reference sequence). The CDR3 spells CASSLVPRNTEAFF. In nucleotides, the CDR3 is TGTGCCAGCAGCTTGGTGCCGAGGAACACTGAAGCTTTCTTT. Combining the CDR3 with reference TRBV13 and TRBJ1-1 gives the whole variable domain AAGVIQSPRHLIKEKRETATLKCYPIPRHDTVYWYQQGPGQDPQFLISFYEKMQSDKGSIPDRFSAQQFSDYHSELNMSSLELGDSALYFCASSLVPRNTEAFFGQGTRLTVV.

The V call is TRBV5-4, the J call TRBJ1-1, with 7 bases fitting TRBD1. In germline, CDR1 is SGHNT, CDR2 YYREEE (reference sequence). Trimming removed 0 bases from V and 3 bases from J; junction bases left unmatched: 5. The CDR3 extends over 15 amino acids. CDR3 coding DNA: TGTGCCAGCAGCTTGGGAGGGGGCGCATACACTGAAGCTTTCTTT. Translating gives CASSLGGGAYTEAFF.

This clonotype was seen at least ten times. CDR3 sequence (DNA): TGTGCCAGCAAAACGACAGGGGTCTACGAGCAGTACTTC. Protein: CASKTTGVYEQYF. This chain joins TRBV6-2 or TRBV6-3 and TRBJ2-7; 8 nucleotides match TRBD1. CDR3 length: 13 amino acids. The V and J ends lost 7 bases and 3 bases, in that order; junction bases with no gene match: 5. Germline V gives CDR1 MNHEY, CDR2 SVGEGT.

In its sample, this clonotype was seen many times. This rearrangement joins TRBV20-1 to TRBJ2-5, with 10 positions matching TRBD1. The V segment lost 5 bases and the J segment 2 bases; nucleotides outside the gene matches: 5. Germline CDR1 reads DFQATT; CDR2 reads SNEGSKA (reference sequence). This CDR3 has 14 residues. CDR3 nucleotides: TGCAGTGCTCCCCGGACAGGGGGGCAAGAGACCCAGTACTTC. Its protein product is CSAPRTGGQETQYF.

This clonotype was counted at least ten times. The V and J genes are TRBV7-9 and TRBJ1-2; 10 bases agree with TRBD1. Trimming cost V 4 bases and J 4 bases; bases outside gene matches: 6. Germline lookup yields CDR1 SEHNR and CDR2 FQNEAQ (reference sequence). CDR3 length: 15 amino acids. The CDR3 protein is CASSSEGQGSYGYTF. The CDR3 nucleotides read TGTGCCAGCAGCTCCGAGGGACAGGGGAGCTATGGCTACACCTTC.

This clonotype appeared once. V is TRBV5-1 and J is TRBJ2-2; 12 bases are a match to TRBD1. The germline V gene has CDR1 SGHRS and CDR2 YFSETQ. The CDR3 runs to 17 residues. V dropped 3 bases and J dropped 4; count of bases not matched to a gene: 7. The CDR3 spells CASSSTPGQGATGELFF. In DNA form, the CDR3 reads TGCGCCAGCAGCTCTACTCCGGGACAGGGGGCCACCGGGGAGCTGTTTTTT.

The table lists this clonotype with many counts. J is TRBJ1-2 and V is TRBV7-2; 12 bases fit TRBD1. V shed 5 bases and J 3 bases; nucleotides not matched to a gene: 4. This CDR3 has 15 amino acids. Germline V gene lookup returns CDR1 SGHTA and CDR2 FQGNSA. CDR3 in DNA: TGTGCCAGCAGCGACGGGACAGGGGGCGACTATGGCTACACCTTC. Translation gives CASSDGTGGDYGYTF.

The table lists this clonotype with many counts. In nucleotides, the CDR3 is TGTGCCAGCAGCCCCGGCCTGGGAGGGGACTATGGCTACACCTTC. Its protein is CASSPGLGGDYGYTF. The gene calls are TRBV7-2 and TRBJ1-2, with D maybe TRBD1 (5 bases). The length of the CDR3 is 15 residues. Trimming left V 5 bases short and J 3 bases short, with 16 bases between. Germline values: CDR1 SGHTA, CDR2 FQGNSA. The full variable domain, with the rest looked up from reference TRBV7-2 and TRBJ1-2, is GAGVSQSPSNKVTEKGKDVELRCDPISGHTALYWYRQSLGQGLEFLIYFQGNSAPDKSGLPSDRFSAERTGGSVSTLTIQRTQQEDSAVYLCASSPGLGGDYGYTFGSGTRLTVV.